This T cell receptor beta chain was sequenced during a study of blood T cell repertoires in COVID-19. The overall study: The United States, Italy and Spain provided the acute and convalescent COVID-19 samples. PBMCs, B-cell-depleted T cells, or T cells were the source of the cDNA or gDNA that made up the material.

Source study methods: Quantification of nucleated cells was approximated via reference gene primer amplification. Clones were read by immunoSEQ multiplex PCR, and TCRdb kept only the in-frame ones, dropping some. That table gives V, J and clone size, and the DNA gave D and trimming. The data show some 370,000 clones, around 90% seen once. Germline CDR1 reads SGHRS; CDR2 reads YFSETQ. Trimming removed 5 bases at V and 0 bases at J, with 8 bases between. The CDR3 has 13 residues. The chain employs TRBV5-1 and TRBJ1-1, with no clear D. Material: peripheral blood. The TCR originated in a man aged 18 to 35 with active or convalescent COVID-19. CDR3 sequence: CASREQLNTEAFF. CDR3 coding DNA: TGCGCCAGCAGAGAACAGTTGAACACTGAAGCTTTCTTT.